The clone carrying this T cell receptor beta chain has a single count. Its cognate antigen is unknown. Trimming left V 6 bases short and J 3 bases short, with 18 bases between. CDR3 length equals 16 residues. Germline CDR1 and CDR2: KGHSH and LQKENI. This entry is derived from a study of T cell responses to AZD1222 COVID-19 vaccine. Study-wide results and limits: Dominant at 160-218 and 743-854, vaccine-associated CD4 TCRs also spanned spike.

Assay: immunoSEQ multiplex PCR; the TCRdb copy retains only in-frame clones and omits some. Of under 200,000 clones in the sample, roughly 91% were seen once. The sequencing used peripheral blood, collected 28 days after the second AZD1222 dose. This clonotype was sampled from an adult who received the AZD1222 COVID-19 vaccine. V is TRBV18 and J is TRBJ1-5; D not resolved. The CDR3 sequence is CASSTTPDSANQPQHF. Written as DNA, the CDR3 is TGTGCCAGCTCGACCACCCCGGACTCCGCCAATCAGCCCCAGCATTTT.